These 25 T cell receptor beta chains came from one sample sequenced in a study of blood T cell repertoires in COVID-19. The assay was immunoSEQ multiplex PCR, and TCRdb's table has in-frame clones only and misses some. The sample has 310,000 or so clones; 87% are singletons. Sequenced: PBMCs or T cells enriched from blood (not recorded which). All receptors derive from a woman aged 30 to 39 who had recovered from COVID-19.

This chain links TRBV19 with TRBJ1-2, with D possibly TRBD1 on 5 matching bases. CDR3 length: 15 amino acids. The germline V and J ends were trimmed by 7 bases and 8 bases, with 23 bases remaining between them. Germline CDR1 is LNHDA and CDR2 is SQIVND (reference sequence). CDR3 nucleotides: TGTGCCAGTACCAGCACAGGATTACGGACGGAGGGCTACACCTTC. This sequence encodes CASTSTGLRTEGYTF.

The rearrangement uses TRBV4-1 and TRBJ1-2, with unresolved D. CDR3 length: 12 residues. Germline V lookup: CDR1 MGHRA, CDR2 YSYEKL. Trimming took off 0 bases at V and 8 bases at J, with 7 bases between the two ends. The CDR3 protein is CASSQEVRGYTF. Here the CDR3 DNA reads TGCGCCAGCAGCCAAGAGGTGCGGGGCTACACCTTC.

The rearrangement joins TRBV9 to TRBJ1-1; D possibly corresponds to TRBD1 (6 bases). V was cut by 1 base and J by 0 bases, with 10 bases left in between. This CDR3 contains 15 residues. Germline-derived CDR1 and CDR2 are SGDLS and YYNGEE. CDR3 sequence (DNA): TGTGCCAGCAGCGTAATACAGGGTATGAACACTGAAGCTTTCTTT. This gives the protein CASSVIQGMNTEAFF.

The chain is built from TRBV5-6 and TRBJ1-5; D is perhaps TRBD1 (5 bases). The CDR3 is 17 residues long. Germline V lookup: CDR1 SGHDT, CDR2 YYEEEE. Trimming cost V 0 bases and J 5 bases, with 18 bases left between them. The CDR3 here is CASSLAGTSFMYQPQHF. The CDR3, as DNA: TGTGCCAGCAGCTTGGCCGGGACTTCCTTCATGTATCAGCCCCAGCATTTT.

This sequence joins TRBV5-1 and TRBJ1-1; D is unclear. The V gene lost 4 bases and the J gene lost 1 base, with 11 bases spanning the gap. This CDR3 region has 14 residues. Germline CDR1 is SGHRS and CDR2 is YFSETQ. The CDR3 DNA is TGCGCCAGCAGCCGATTATGGGCGAACACTGAAGCTTTCTTT. This sequence encodes CASSRLWANTEAFF.

The chain recombines TRBV5-1 with TRBJ1-6; D uncertain. Germline CDR1 and CDR2: SGHRS and YFSETQ. Trimming cost V 0 bases and J 0 bases, with 7 bases left between them. The CDR3 has 16 residues. In DNA, the CDR3 is TGCGCCAGCAGCTTGGGACATAGCTCCTATAATTCACCCCTCCACTTT. Amino acid sequence: CASSLGHSSYNSPLHF.

The chain links TRBV7-9 to TRBJ2-1, with TRBD1 identical over 8 bases. Trimming removed 3 bases from V and 9 bases from J; junction bases left unmatched: 7. Germline CDR1 SEHNR, CDR2 FQNEAQ (reference sequence). The CDR3 spans 14 residues. Here the CDR3 DNA reads TGTGCCAGCAGCTTCGCGCAGGGGGCGAGTGAGCAGTTCTTC. This gives the protein CASSFAQGASEQFF.

The genes are TRBV19 and TRBJ1-5; D might be TRBD1 (6 bases). Germline V lookup: CDR1 LNHDA, CDR2 SQIVND (reference sequence). V lost 8 bases and J 3 bases, leaving 20 bases between the germline ends. This CDR3 comprises 16 residues. In DNA, the CDR3 is TGTGCCAGTCGGGGACACTCAATCTCGAACAATCAGCCCCAGCATTTT. The encoded protein is CASRGHSISNNQPQHF.

This rearrangement joins TRBV19 to TRBJ1-3; the D gene is possibly TRBD1 (6 bases). The CDR3 has 14 amino acids. The V gene's germline CDR1 is LNHDA and CDR2 SQIVND (reference sequence). Deletions cut 5 bases from V and 2 bases from J, with 10 bases between. Here the CDR3 DNA reads TGTGCCAGTAGTCCCGGGACAACTGGAAACACCATATATTTT. Amino acid sequence: CASSPGTTGNTIYF.

The V gene is TRBV7-9, the J gene TRBJ2-2, with 9 bases fitting TRBD1. The CDR3 is made up of 15 amino acids. Trimming removed 8 bases from V and 1 base from J; junction bases left unmatched: 5. In germline, CDR1 is SEHNR, CDR2 FQNEAQ (reference sequence). In DNA, the CDR3 is TGTGCCAGCGGAAAGGGACAGGGGAACACCGGGGAGCTGTTTTTT. It yields the protein CASGKGQGNTGELFF.

The chain carries TRBV30 and TRBJ2-5; 7 bases are a match to TRBD2. Per the germline V gene, CDR1 is GTSNPN and CDR2 is SVGIG (reference sequence). CDR3 size: 16 residues. The trim removed 0 bases at V and 5 bases at J, leaving 12 bases unmatched. CDR3 DNA sequence: TGTGCCTGGAGTGTACTAAAATCGGGGGGTGGGGAGACCCAGTACTTC. Amino acids: CAWSVLKSGGGETQYF.

V is TRBV4-1 and J is TRBJ1-2; no definite D call. The CDR3 has 14 residues. Between the trimmed V and J ends, which lost 1 base and 5 bases, there was a span of 11 bases. From germline, CDR1 is MGHRA and CDR2 YSYEKL. The CDR3 loop is CASSQVGGVYGYTF. The CDR3 DNA is TGCGCCAGCAGCCAAGTCGGAGGTGTTTATGGCTACACCTTC.

CDR3 protein: CASSRPGRVNEQFF. CDR3 nucleotide sequence: TGTGCCAGCAGCCGGCCCGGCAGGGTCAATGAGCAGTTCTTC. The chain employs TRBV4-2 and TRBJ2-1; tentatively, D is TRBD1 (5 bases). Germline V CDR1 and CDR2: LGHNA, YNFKEQ. The V end lost 4 bases, the J end lost 6 bases, and 13 bases lay between the germline ends. This CDR3 has 14 amino acids.

On this clone itself: At the DNA level, this CDR3 is encoded by other sequences in the same sample as well. The J gene is TRBJ1-3, the V gene TRBV19; D is unresolved. The germline V gene encodes CDR1 LNHDA and CDR2 SQIVND (reference sequence). Trimming cost V 3 bases and J 1 base, with 10 bases left between them. The CDR3 runs to 15 residues. This CDR3 reads CASSIAAASGNTIYF. The CDR3 nucleotides read TGTGCCAGTAGTATTGCGGCGGCATCTGGAAACACCATATATTTT.

V usage is TRBV11-2 and J usage is TRBJ2-1; D is undetermined. The germline V gene has CDR1 SGHAT and CDR2 FQNNGV. This CDR3 spans 13 amino acids. The ends were cut back, 0 bases at V and 10 bases at J, with 10 bases in the middle. CDR3 DNA: TGTGCCAGCAGCTTAGATAGTCTAATCGAGCAGTTCTTC. Translation: CASSLDSLIEQFF.

The V call is TRBV11-2, the J call TRBJ1-1; 9 bases fit TRBD1. After removal of 1 base from V and 4 bases from J, the junction contained 4 bases not matched to a gene. Germline loops: CDR1 SGHAT, CDR2 FQNNGV. This CDR3 has 15 residues. CDR3 sequence: CASSLADRGFTEAFF. CDR3 nucleotide sequence: TGTGCCAGCAGCTTAGCGGACAGGGGATTCACTGAAGCTTTCTTT.

V gene TRBV7-8 combines with J gene TRBJ2-1, with D unclear. V dropped 1 base and J dropped 8 bases, with 3 bases sitting between them. Per the germline V gene, CDR1 is SGHVS and CDR2 is FQNEAQ. The CDR3 has 11 amino acids. CDR3 sequence reads: CASSLEHEQFF. CDR3 in DNA: TGTGCCAGCAGCTTAGAGCATGAGCAGTTCTTC.

The gene calls are TRBV9 and TRBJ1-1; tentatively, D is TRBD1 (5 bases). This CDR3 contains 14 residues. CDR1 SGDLS and CDR2 YYNGEE come from the germline V gene. V was trimmed by 4 bases and J by 7 bases, leaving 17 bases between them. The CDR3 DNA sequence: TGTGCCAGCAGCCCCAGGGCTGGGGATAGTGAAGCTTTCTTT. Protein product: CASSPRAGDSEAFF.

The J gene is TRBJ2-2, the V gene TRBV5-1; D call uncertain. Per the germline V gene, CDR1 is SGHRS and CDR2 is YFSETQ. The CDR3 is made up of 14 amino acids. V lost 3 bases and J 2 bases, leaving 8 bases between the germline ends. The CDR3 here is CASSSNTNTGELFF. The CDR3 nucleotides are TGCGCCAGCAGCTCGAACACCAACACCGGGGAGCTGTTTTTT.

The chain employs TRBV9 and TRBJ2-3; no definite D call. The V gene lost 2 bases and the J gene lost 0 bases, with 4 bases spanning the gap. The CDR3 covers 13 residues. Germline V gives CDR1 SGDLS, CDR2 YYNGEE. The CDR3 spells CASSVTSTDTQYF. The DNA of the CDR3 is TGTGCCAGCAGCGTCACTAGCACAGATACGCAGTATTTT.

The rearrangement links TRBV19 to TRBJ1-3, with a tentative D call TRBD1 (6 bases). Germline CDR1 reads LNHDA; CDR2 reads SQIVND (reference sequence). The CDR3 spans 16 residues. Trimming took off 4 bases at V and 0 bases at J, with 13 bases between the two ends. CDR3: CASSTLGASSGNTIYF. The CDR3 nucleotides read TGTGCCAGTAGTACCCTGGGGGCGAGCTCTGGAAACACCATATATTTT.

The V call is TRBV30, the J call TRBJ1-3; no reliable D call. The V gene's germline CDR1 is GTSNPN and CDR2 SVGIG (reference sequence). This CDR3 contains 15 residues. Trimming stripped 2 bases from V and 0 bases from J, with 11 bases between. The DNA of the CDR3 is TGTGCCTGGAGTCTTGGCCGTACCTCTGGAAACACCATATATTTT. Protein product: CAWSLGRTSGNTIYF.

CDR3 in amino acids: CASSQVASTEAFF. The CDR3 DNA follows: TGTGCCAGCAGCCAAGTAGCCAGCACTGAAGCTTTCTTT. The chain recombines TRBV3-1 (or the pseudogene TRBV3-2) with TRBJ1-1; no firm D call. Deletions cut 1 base from V and 4 bases from J, with 7 bases between. Per the germline V gene, CDR1 is LGHDT and CDR2 is YNNKEL (reference sequence). The CDR3 runs to 13 residues.

CDR3 residues: CASSLVGLTGELFF. The DNA of the CDR3 is TGTGCCAGCAGCTTAGTCGGACTGACCGGGGAGCTGTTTTTT. This sequence joins TRBV7-3 and TRBJ2-2; TRBD2 might be the D (5 bases). CDR3 size: 14 residues. Germline-derived CDR1 and CDR2 are SGHTA and FQGTGA. Trimming cost V 2 bases and J 5 bases, with 9 bases left between them.

V usage is TRBV18 and J usage is TRBJ1-1, with TRBD1 matching 7 bases. The CDR3 spans 14 residues. V lost 3 bases to trimming and J lost 4 bases; unmatched junction nucleotides: 5. CDR1 and CDR2 from the germline V gene are KGHSH and LQKENI. The DNA of the CDR3 is TGTGCCAGCTCACCCAAAAACAGGGGCACTGAAGCTTTCTTT. It is translated as CASSPKNRGTEAFF.